This is a list of T cell receptor beta chains from one sample in a study of technical replicates of blood from several donors. TCRdb's copy holds only in-frame clones and misses some; the assay was immunoSEQ multiplex PCR. The repertoire includes tens of thousands of clones, 93% of them detected once, and 0.2% to 0.25% sits in the top ten. The specimen was T cells isolated from PBMCs. All receptors derive from a human donor in good health. Both conserved end residues are part of each CDR3. A D gene is named only where the DNA matches it firmly. Rows may omit the clone size; those that give it use once, few, many or a size class.

13	TRBV5-1	-	TRBJ1-2	-	CASSLLTGYGYTF	TGCGCCAGCAGCTTGTTGACAGGCTATGGCTACACCTTC
16	TRBV5-1	-	TRBJ2-2	TRBD1	CASSWGDRGHTGELFF	TGCGCCAGCAGCTGGGGGGACAGGGGGCACACCGGGGAGCTGTTTTTT
14	TRBV28	-	TRBJ2-6	-	CASLEVGGANVLTF	TGTGCCAGCCTCGAGGTGGGTGGGGCCAACGTCCTGACTTTC
16	TRBV15	-	TRBJ2-7	TRBD1	CATSGTWDRGYYEQYF	TGTGCCACCAGCGGGACTTGGGACAGGGGCTATTACGAGCAGTACTTC
13	TRBV28	-	TRBJ1-4	-	CASSGGGNEKLFF	TGTGCCAGCAGCGGGGGGGGAAATGAAAAACTGTTTTTT
13	TRBV6-5	-	TRBJ2-3	-	CASLADGTDTQYF	TGTGCCAGTTTAGCGGACGGCACAGATACGCAGTATTTT
17	TRBV4-2	few	TRBJ2-5	TRBD2	CASSQGGLAGGQETQYF	TGTGCCAGCAGCCAGGGTGGACTAGCGGGAGGGCAAGAGACCCAGTACTTC
16	TRBV6-5	-	TRBJ1-5	-	CASSYYGGDSNQPQHF	TGTGCCAGCAGTTATTACGGAGGAGATAGCAATCAGCCCCAGCATTTT
14	TRBV10-3	-	TRBJ1-4	-	CAISDGQGGEKLFF	TGTGCCATCAGTGACGGGCAGGGCGGCGAAAAACTGTTTTTT
13	TRBV5-1	-	TRBJ2-3	-	CASRVEGTDTQYF	TGCGCCAGCAGGGTGGAGGGCACAGATACGCAGTATTTT
13	TRBV7-6	-	TRBJ1-1	-	CASSFSPLTEAFF	TGTGCCAGCAGCTTCAGTCCCCTGACAGAAGCTTTCTTT
14	TRBV6-5	-	TRBJ2-1	TRBD2	CASSPGLAGGWRFF	TGTGCCAGCAGTCCGGGACTAGCGGGAGGATGGCGGTTCTTC
14	TRBV5-4	-	TRBJ2-1	TRBD1	CASSLGQGSNEQFF	TGTGCCAGCAGCTTGGGACAGGGGTCCAATGAGCAGTTCTTC
14	TRBV27	-	TRBJ2-7	TRBD2	CASSSGGGPYEQYF	TGTGCCAGCAGTTCCGGCGGGGGTCCCTACGAGCAGTACTTC
11	TRBV7-6	-	TRBJ2-7	TRBD2	CASSGGVEQYF	TGTGCCAGCAGCGGGGGGGTGGAGCAGTACTTC
15	TRBV29-1	-	TRBJ2-1	TRBD1	CSVEGQGPTYNEQFF	TGCAGCGTTGAGGGACAGGGCCCCACCTACAATGAGCAGTTCTTC
13	TRBV30	-	TRBJ1-2	-	CAWSRQGSGGYTF	TGTGCCTGGAGTCGGCAGGGTTCGGGTGGCTACACCTTC
16	TRBV30	-	TRBJ1-1	-	CAWSDALDRTNTEAFF	TGTGCCTGGAGTGACGCCCTCGACAGGACGAACACTGAAGCTTTCTTT
13	TRBV2	once	TRBJ2-5	TRBD2	CASSELAEGFHYF	TGTGCCAGCAGTGAACTAGCGGAGGGTTTTCATTACTTC
15	TRBV2	-	TRBJ1-1	-	CASSGPGGPNTEAFF	TGTGCCAGCAGTGGCCCAGGCGGGCCGAACACTGAAGCTTTCTTT
16	TRBV7-9	-	TRBJ2-7	-	CASSLGVRDNDYEQYF	TGTGCCAGCAGCTTAGGTGTAAGGGACAACGACTACGAGCAGTACTTC
15	TRBV27	-	TRBJ2-3	-	CASTHIPIRTDTQYF	TGTGCCAGCACGCACATACCGATTCGCACAGATACGCAGTATTTT
17	TRBV10-3	-	TRBJ2-7	-	CAISEYEVGQPPYEQYF	TGTGCCATCAGTGAGTACGAGGTCGGACAGCCACCCTACGAGCAGTACTTC